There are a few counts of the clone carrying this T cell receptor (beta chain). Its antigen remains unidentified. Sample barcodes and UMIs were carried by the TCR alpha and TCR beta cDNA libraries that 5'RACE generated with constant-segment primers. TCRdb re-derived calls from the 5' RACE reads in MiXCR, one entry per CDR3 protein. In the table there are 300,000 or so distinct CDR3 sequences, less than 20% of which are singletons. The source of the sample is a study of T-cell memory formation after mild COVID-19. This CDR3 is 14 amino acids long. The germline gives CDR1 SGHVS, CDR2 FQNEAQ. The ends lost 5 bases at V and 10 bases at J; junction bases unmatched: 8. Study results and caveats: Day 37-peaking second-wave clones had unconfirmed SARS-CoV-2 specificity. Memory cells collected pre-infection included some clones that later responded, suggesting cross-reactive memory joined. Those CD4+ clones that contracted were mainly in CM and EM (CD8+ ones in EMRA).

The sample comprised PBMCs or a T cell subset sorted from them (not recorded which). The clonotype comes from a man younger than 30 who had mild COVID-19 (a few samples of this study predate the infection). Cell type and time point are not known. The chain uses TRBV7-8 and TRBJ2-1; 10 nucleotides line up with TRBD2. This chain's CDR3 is CASSLGTSGVEQFF. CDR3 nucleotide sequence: TGTGCCAGCAGCCTGGGCACTAGCGGGGTCGAGCAGTTCTTC.